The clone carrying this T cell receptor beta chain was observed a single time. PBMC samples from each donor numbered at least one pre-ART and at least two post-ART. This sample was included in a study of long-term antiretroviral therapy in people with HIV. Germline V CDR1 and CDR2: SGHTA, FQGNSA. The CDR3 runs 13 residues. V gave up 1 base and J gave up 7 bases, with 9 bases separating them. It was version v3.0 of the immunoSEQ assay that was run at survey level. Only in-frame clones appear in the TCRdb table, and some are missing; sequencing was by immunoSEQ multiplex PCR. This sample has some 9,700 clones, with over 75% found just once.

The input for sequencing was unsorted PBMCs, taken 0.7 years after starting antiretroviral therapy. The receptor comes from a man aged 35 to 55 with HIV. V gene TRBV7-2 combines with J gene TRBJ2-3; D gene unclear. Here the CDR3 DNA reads TGTGCCAGCAGCTTAGGGTCAAGGAATACGCAGTATTTT. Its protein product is CASSLGSRNTQYF.